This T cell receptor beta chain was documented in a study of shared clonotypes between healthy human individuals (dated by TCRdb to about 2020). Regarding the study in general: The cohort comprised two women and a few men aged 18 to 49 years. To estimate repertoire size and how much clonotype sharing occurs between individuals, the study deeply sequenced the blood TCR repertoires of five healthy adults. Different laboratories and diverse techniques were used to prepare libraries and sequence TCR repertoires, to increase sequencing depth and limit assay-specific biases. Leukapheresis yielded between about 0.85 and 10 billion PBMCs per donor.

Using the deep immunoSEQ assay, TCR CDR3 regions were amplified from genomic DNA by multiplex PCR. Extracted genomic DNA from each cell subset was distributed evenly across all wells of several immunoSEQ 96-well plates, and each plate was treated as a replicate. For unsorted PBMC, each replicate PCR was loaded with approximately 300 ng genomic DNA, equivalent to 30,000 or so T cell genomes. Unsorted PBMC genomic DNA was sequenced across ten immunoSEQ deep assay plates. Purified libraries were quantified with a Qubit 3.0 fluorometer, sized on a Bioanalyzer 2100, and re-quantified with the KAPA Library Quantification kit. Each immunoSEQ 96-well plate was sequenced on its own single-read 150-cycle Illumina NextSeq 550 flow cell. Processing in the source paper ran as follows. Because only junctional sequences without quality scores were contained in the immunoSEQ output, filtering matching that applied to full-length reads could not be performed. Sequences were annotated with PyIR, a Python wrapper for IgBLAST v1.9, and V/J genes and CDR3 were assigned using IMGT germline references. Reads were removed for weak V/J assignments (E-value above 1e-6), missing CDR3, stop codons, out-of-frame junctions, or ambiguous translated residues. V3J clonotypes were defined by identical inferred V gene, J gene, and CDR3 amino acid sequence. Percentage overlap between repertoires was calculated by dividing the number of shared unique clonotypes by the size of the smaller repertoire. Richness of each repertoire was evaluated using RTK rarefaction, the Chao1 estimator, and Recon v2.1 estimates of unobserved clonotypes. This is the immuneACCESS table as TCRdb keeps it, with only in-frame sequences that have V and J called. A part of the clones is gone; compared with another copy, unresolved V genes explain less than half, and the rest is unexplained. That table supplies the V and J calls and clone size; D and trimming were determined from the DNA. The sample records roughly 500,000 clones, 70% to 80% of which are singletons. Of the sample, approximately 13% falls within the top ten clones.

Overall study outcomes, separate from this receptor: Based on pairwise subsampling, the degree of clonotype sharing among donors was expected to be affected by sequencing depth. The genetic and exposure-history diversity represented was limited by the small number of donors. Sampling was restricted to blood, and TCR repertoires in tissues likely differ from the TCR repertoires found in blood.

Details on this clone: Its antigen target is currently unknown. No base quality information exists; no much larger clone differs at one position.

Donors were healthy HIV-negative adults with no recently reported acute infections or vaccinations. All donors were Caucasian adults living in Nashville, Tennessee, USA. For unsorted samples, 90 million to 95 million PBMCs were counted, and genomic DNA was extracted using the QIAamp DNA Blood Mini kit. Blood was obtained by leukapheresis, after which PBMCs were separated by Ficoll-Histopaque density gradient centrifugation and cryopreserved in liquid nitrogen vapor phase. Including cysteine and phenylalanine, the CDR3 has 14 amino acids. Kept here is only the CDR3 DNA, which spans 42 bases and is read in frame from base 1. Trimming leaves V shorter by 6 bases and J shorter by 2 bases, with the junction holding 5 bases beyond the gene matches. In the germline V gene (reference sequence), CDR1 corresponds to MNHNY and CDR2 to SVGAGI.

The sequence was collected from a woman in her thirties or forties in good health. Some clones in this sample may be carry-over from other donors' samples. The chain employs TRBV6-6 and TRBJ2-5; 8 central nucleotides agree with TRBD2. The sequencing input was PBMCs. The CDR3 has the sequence CASRGLGVQETQYF. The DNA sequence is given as TGTGCCAGCAGGGGACTAGGGGTACAAGAGACCCAGTACTTC.